This TCR beta chain stems from a study of T-cell memory formation after mild COVID-19. Regarding the study as a whole: Clones contracting across day 15 to 85 had a balanced CD4/CD8 profile; later expanding clones leaned CD4+.

At least ten counts were recorded for this clonotype. Its antigen is still unknown. Per germline, CDR1 SGHDT and CDR2 YYEEEE. V lost 4 bases and J lost 9; bases outside the gene matches: 7. This CDR3 comprises 12 residues. TCRdb called the 5' RACE reads again in MiXCR, with one record for every CDR3 protein. The sample has fewer than 350,000 distinct CDR3 sequences; about a sixth are singletons. The sequenced material came from PBMCs or a T cell subset sorted from them (not recorded which). The origin of this receptor is a man younger than 35 who had mild COVID-19 (a few samples of this study predate the infection). Cell type and time point are not known. V and J are TRBV5-6 and TRBJ2-7; 7 positions match TRBD1. The CDR3 spells CASSLTGDGQYV. CDR3 bases: TGTGCCAGCAGCCTAACAGGGGATGGGCAGTACGTC.